The 26 T cell receptor beta chains reported below all come from one sample, sequenced in a study of T-cell reconstitution after alpha-beta-depleted transplantation in children. Unique molecular identifiers tagged the TCRbeta library. TCRdb passed the PCR reads through MiXCR, listing each CDR3 protein once. The sample includes a few hundred thousand distinct CDR3 sequences, over 25% of them seen just once. The material was PBMCs, obtained before TCRalphabeta/CD19-depleted stem cell transplant. The receptors originated from a boy under three years old with Wiskott-Aldrich syndrome, due to receive a stem cell transplant.

The chain recombines TRBV10-3 with TRBJ2-3; D not certain. V lost 2 bases to trimming and J lost 5 bases, with 8 bases between them. Germline CDR1 reads ENHRY; CDR2 reads SYGVKD. The CDR3 spans 13 residues. CDR3: CAISENFEDTQYF. The CDR3, as DNA: TGTGCCATCAGTGAGAATTTTGAAGATACGCAGTATTTT.

V usage is TRBV7-2 and J usage is TRBJ2-1; TRBD2 matches at 8 bases. Germline V gene sequence: CDR1 SGHTA, CDR2 FQGNSA. CDR3 length equals 18 residues. J was trimmed by 1 base and V by 0 bases; bases with no gene match: 8. CDR3 sequence (DNA): TGTGCCAGCAGCTTAGCCCCAGCGGGAGCGTCATCCTACAATGAGCAGTTCTTC. Its protein product is CASSLAPAGASSYNEQFF. Complete variable domain (other parts from reference TRBV7-2 and TRBJ2-1): GAGVSQSPSNKVTEKGKDVELRCDPISGHTALYWYRQSLGQGLEFLIYFQGNSAPDKSGLPSDRFSAERTGGSVSTLTIQRTQQEDSAVYLCASSLAPAGASSYNEQFFGPGTRLTVL.

In its sample, this clonotype was seen a few times. This chain joins TRBV12-3 or TRBV12-4 and TRBJ2-7, with no clear D. The CDR3 consists of 13 residues. V lost 3 bases and J lost 0, with 6 bases in between. The CDR3 spells CASSLAISYEQYF. As DNA, the CDR3 is TGTGCCAGCAGTTTGGCGATCTCCTACGAGCAGTACTTC.

This clonotype was detected only a few times. The DNA for the CDR3 is TGTGCCAGCAGCTTGGTACCAAGATTAAACGAGCAGTACTTC. Translated, it gives CASSLVPRLNEQYF. The V and J genes are TRBV5-6 and TRBJ2-7; D call uncertain. Trimming stripped 0 bases from V and 5 bases from J, with 12 bases between. The CDR3 sequence is 14 residues long. In germline, CDR1 is SGHDT, CDR2 YYEEEE.

The chain joins TRBV5-1 to TRBJ2-3; D is uncertain. V gave up 0 bases and J gave up 2 bases, with 13 bases separating them. Germline loops: CDR1 SGHRS, CDR2 YFSETQ. This CDR3 has 16 residues. CDR3 sequence (DNA): TGCGCCAGCAGCTTGGCCGGTGGGTTGATCACAGATACGCAGTATTTT. This encodes CASSLAGGLITDTQYF.

This clonotype was seen only a few times. The chain employs TRBV7-3 and TRBJ2-1; no reliable D call. The CDR3 length is 16 residues. V lost 5 bases, J lost 2 bases, and 16 bases lay in between. Per the germline V gene, CDR1 is SGHTA and CDR2 is FQGTGA. This chain's CDR3 is CASSPISGPTYNEQFF. The CDR3 nucleotides are TGTGCCAGCAGCCCCATTTCCGGGCCGACCTACAATGAGCAGTTCTTC.

The sample holds a few counts of this clonotype. This chain links TRBV5-4 with TRBJ2-1; 10 bases line up with TRBD2. The CDR3 runs 14 residues. CDR1 and CDR2 (germline): SGHNT, YYREEE (reference sequence). V was pared by 6 bases and J by 4 bases, with 4 bases of the junction left unmatched. CDR3 residues: CASKTSGAYNEQFF. CDR3 sequence (DNA): TGTGCCAGCAAAACTAGCGGGGCATACAATGAGCAGTTCTTC.

V usage is TRBV3-1 and J usage is TRBJ2-7; D possibly uses TRBD1 or TRBD2 (5 bases each). V lost 1 base to trimming and J lost 2 bases, with 12 bases between them. The CDR3 totals 15 residues. Germline V gene sequence: CDR1 LGHDT, CDR2 YNNKEL (reference sequence). This CDR3 reads CASSQAPGRTYEQYF. DNA of the CDR3: TGTGCCAGCAGCCAAGCTCCGGGACGCACCTACGAGCAGTACTTC.

The V call is TRBV5-1, the J call TRBJ2-7; 7 nucleotides agree with TRBD1. Per germline, CDR1 SGHRS and CDR2 YFSETQ. CDR3 length: 14 amino acids. V shed 3 bases and J 3 bases; nucleotides not matched to a gene: 6. The CDR3: CASSSGQVGYEQYF. The CDR3 DNA reads as TGCGCCAGCAGCTCTGGACAGGTAGGCTACGAGCAGTACTTC.

This rearrangement joins TRBV18 to TRBJ2-1; a possible D gene is TRBD2 (6 bases). CDR1 KGHSH and CDR2 LQKENI come from the germline V gene. The ends were cut back, 0 bases at V and 3 bases at J, with 9 bases in the middle. The CDR3 loop spans 15 amino acids. The CDR3 DNA reads as TGTGCCAGCTCACCACCGATCGGGAGCTACAATGAGCAGTTCTTC. Encoded protein: CASSPPIGSYNEQFF.

The V and J genes are TRBV5-1 and TRBJ2-3; maybe TRBD2 (6 bases). Germline V gene sequence: CDR1 SGHRS, CDR2 YFSETQ. The V gene lost 4 bases and the J gene lost 5 bases, with 11 bases spanning the gap. CDR3 length equals 13 residues. In DNA, the CDR3 is TGCGCCAGCAGCCCGGGGACTGGAGATACGCAGTATTTT. Its protein product is CASSPGTGDTQYF. Variable domain in full (rest from reference TRBV5-1 and TRBJ2-3): KAGVTQTPRYLIKTRGQQVTLSCSPISGHRSVSWYQQTPGQGLQFLFEYFSETQRNKGNFPGRFSGRQFSNSRSEMNVSTLELGDSALYLCASSPGTGDTQYFGPGTRLTVL.

The chain couples TRBV20-1 to TRBJ2-2, with D possibly matching TRBD1 (6 bases). The CDR3 sequence is 14 residues long. The V gene lost 5 bases and the J gene lost 6 bases, with 16 bases spanning the gap. The germline gives CDR1 DFQATT, CDR2 SNEGSKA (reference sequence). The CDR3 sequence is CSAPRIQGSGELFF. CDR3 nucleotides: TGCAGTGCTCCTCGGATACAGGGATCCGGGGAGCTGTTTTTT.

CDR3 bases: TGTGCCAGCAGTTTATCCCCCAGGGGGCGACGGGCCTACGAGCAGTACTTC. It codes for CASSLSPRGRRAYEQYF. This chain links TRBV27 with TRBJ2-7; 8 nucleotides line up with TRBD1. CDR3 length equals 17 residues. Germline CDR1 and CDR2: MNHEY and SMNVEV (reference sequence). The V and J ends lost 0 bases and 2 bases, in that order; junction bases with no gene match: 9.

The table lists this clonotype with a few counts. J is TRBJ2-5 and V is TRBV12-3 or TRBV12-4; 8 bases fit TRBD1. The CDR3 runs to 15 residues. V trimming: 4 bases; J trimming: 5 bases; junction bases outside the gene matches: 9. CDR3 residues: CASSSTRGRRETQYF. As DNA, the CDR3 is TGTGCCAGCAGTTCAACCAGGGGGCGGAGGGAGACCCAGTACTTC.

V is TRBV12-3 or TRBV12-4 and J is TRBJ2-4; TRBD1 agrees at 10 bases. J lost 2 bases, V lost 1 base, and 5 bases had no gene match. The CDR3 covers 17 residues. The CDR3 DNA follows: TGTGCCAGCAGTTTAGGCGGGACAGGGGCCACCAAAAACATTCAGTACTTC. It yields the protein CASSLGGTGATKNIQYF.

The sample holds a few counts of this clonotype. The chain joins TRBV5-1 to TRBJ1-1; D is unclear. This CDR3 region has 15 residues. CDR1 and CDR2 from the germline V gene are SGHRS and YFSETQ. The V end was cut by 4 bases, the J end by 5 bases, with 18 bases between. CDR3 sequence reads: CASSDRWRGETEAFF. The CDR3 coding sequence is TGCGCCAGCAGCGACCGATGGCGTGGGGAAACTGAAGCTTTCTTT.

This rearrangement joins TRBV19 to TRBJ2-7; TRBD2 aligns across 10 bases. Germline V gene data show CDR1 as LNHDA and CDR2 as SQIVND (reference sequence). CDR3 length: 15 amino acids. V was pared by 1 base and J by 7 bases, with 7 bases of the junction left unmatched. The CDR3 DNA reads as TGTGCCAGTAGTATAGTCTTTGGACTAGCGGAGGAGCAGTACTTC. It codes for CASSIVFGLAEEQYF.

The rearrangement links TRBV3-1 to TRBJ2-2, with a tentative D call TRBD1 (5 bases). The CDR3 has 15 amino acids. Trimming cost V 3 bases and J 1 base, with 9 bases left between them. Per germline, CDR1 LGHDT and CDR2 YNNKEL (reference sequence). CDR3 region: CASSHRGWNTGELFF. The CDR3 region has the DNA TGTGCCAGCAGCCATAGGGGCTGGAACACCGGGGAGCTGTTTTTT.

In its sample, this clonotype was seen a few times. V and J are TRBV29-1 and TRBJ1-4; 11 bases are a match to TRBD1. The CDR3 contains 12 residues. The germline CDR1 and CDR2 sequences are SQVTM and ANQGSEA. Trimming at V came to 4 bases and at J to 10 bases, leaving 2 bases not matched to a gene. The CDR3 region has the DNA TGCAGCGTTGGGGGACAGGGGGGAAAACTGTTTTTT. Encoded protein: CSVGGQGGKLFF.

The V gene is TRBV29-1, the J gene TRBJ2-3, with 7 bases aligning to TRBD1. The CDR3 spans 15 residues. CDR1 SQVTM and CDR2 ANQGSEA come from the germline V gene. Unmatched junction bases numbered 8, after V lost 5 bases and J lost 0 bases. Here the CDR3 reads CSVPPGQSSTDTQYF. CDR3 coding DNA: TGCAGCGTTCCACCGGGACAGAGTAGCACAGATACGCAGTATTTT.

This clonotype was counted at least ten times. The chain combines TRBV5-1 with TRBJ2-7; possibly TRBD1 for D (6 bases). This CDR3 is built from 13 residues. V was pared by 1 base and J by 3 bases, with 8 bases between. CDR1 is SGHRS and CDR2 is YFSETQ in the germline V gene. The CDR3 region is CASSLRRGYEQYF. In DNA, the CDR3 is TGCGCCAGCAGCTTGCGCAGGGGCTACGAGCAGTACTTC.

There are a few counts of this clonotype. One junction end does not reproduce the germline sequence, and a read error may be involved. The chain combines TRBV4-1 with TRBJ1-1, with D unclear. This CDR3 comprises 17 residues. Germline loops: CDR1 MGHRA, CDR2 YSYEKL. In DNA form, the CDR3 reads TGCGCCAGCAGCCAAGGACGACTGAGGAGCCTGAACACTGAAGCTTTTTTT. It encodes CASSQGRLRSLNTEAFF.

The rearrangement joins TRBV24-1 to TRBJ2-1; TRBD1 matches 9 bases. The CDR3 sequence is 15 residues long. V shed 5 bases and J 7 bases; nucleotides not matched to a gene: 8. CDR1 is KGHDR and CDR2 is SFDVKD in the germline V gene. The CDR3: CATSVSATGGNEQFF. DNA for the CDR3: TGTGCCACCAGTGTAAGCGCGACAGGGGGAAATGAGCAGTTCTTC.

The CDR3 DNA follows: TGTGCCAGCAGCTTCGCCGGGACTAGCGGGAGCGCCAAAAACATTCAGTACTTC. Protein sequence: CASSFAGTSGSAKNIQYF. The V and J genes are TRBV11-1 and TRBJ2-4, with 14 positions matching TRBD2. The V gene end was trimmed by 3 bases and the J gene end by 1 base; junction bases not matched to a gene: 5. The germline V gene has CDR1 SGHAT and CDR2 FQDESV (reference sequence). CDR3 length: 18 amino acids.

This clonotype was observed a few times. The chain couples TRBV29-1 to TRBJ2-3, with a weak D call TRBD2 (6 bases). Trimming shortened V by 2 bases and J by 5 bases, and 14 bases separated the two germline ends. The germline V gene has CDR1 SQVTM and CDR2 ANQGSEA. The CDR3 covers 14 residues. The CDR3 sequence: CSVEPGAEIDTQYF. Written as DNA, the CDR3 is TGCAGCGTTGAACCGGGAGCCGAAATAGATACGCAGTATTTT.

This clonotype was detected a few times. The chain is built from TRBV9 and TRBJ2-1; TRBD1 might be the D (5 bases). Trimming removed 4 bases from V and 5 bases from J, with 16 bases in between. Germline CDR1 and CDR2: SGDLS and YYNGEE. CDR3 length: 15 residues. In DNA form, the CDR3 reads TGTGCCAGCAGCCCCCTCCAGGGTTCCAACAATGAGCAGTTCTTC. Translation gives CASSPLQGSNNEQFF.